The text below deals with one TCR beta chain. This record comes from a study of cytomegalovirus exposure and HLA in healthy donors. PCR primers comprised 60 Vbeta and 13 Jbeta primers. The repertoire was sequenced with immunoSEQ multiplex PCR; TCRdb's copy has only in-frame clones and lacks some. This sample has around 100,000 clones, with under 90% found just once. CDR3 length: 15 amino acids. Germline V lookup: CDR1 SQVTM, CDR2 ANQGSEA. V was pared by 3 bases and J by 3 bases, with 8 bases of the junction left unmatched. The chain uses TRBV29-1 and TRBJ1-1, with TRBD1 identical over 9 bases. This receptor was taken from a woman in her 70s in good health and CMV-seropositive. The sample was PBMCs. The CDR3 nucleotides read TGCAGCGTTGAGGAACCGTGGACAGGGGACACTGAAGCTTTCTTT. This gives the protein CSVEEPWTGDTEAFF.